This section outlines one TCR beta chain sequence together with its context. The antigen is not known. Amplification of TCR beta CDR3 regions used RNA as the template. Researchers ran a first-round RT-PCR on the TCR CDR3 using the HTBI primer set. Each CDR3 protein is one row after TCRdb ran MiXCR on the multiplex PCR reads. Of roughly 700,000 distinct CDR3 sequences in the sample, over 35% were seen once. Germline CDR1 WSHSY, CDR2 SAAADI. V was pared by 7 bases and J by 5 bases, with 22 bases of the junction left unmatched. This CDR3 is 19 amino acids long. This specimen comes from a study of T cells in Graves' hyperthyroidism and ophthalmopathy. General study points: Ophthalmopathy cases were set apart from stable hyperthyroidism by a 13 V-J model. Among thyroid clonotypes expanded above 0.001, most also appeared in blood.

The sequence was obtained from a woman aged 40 to 49 with Graves' hyperthyroidism. The chain carries TRBV10-2 and TRBJ2-7, with 11 nucleotides matching TRBD2. Material for sequencing was blood. The CDR3 reads CASTVPGQFQTSGSHEQYF. CDR3 sequence (DNA): TGCGCCAGCACCGTACCGGGACAGTTCCAAACTAGCGGGAGCCACGAGCAGTACTTC.